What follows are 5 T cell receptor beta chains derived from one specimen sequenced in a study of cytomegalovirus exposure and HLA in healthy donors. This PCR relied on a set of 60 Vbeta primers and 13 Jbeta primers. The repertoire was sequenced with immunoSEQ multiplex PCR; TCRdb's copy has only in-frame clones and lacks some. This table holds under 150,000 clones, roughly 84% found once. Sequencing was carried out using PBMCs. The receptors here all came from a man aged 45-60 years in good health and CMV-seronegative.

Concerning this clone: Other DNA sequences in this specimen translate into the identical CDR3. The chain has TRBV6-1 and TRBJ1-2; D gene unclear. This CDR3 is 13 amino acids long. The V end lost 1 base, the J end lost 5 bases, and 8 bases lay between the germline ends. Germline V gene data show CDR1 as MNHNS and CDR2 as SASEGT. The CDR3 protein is CASSEGAGYGYTF. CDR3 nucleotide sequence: TGTGCCAGCAGTGAAGGGGCGGGGTATGGCTACACCTTC.

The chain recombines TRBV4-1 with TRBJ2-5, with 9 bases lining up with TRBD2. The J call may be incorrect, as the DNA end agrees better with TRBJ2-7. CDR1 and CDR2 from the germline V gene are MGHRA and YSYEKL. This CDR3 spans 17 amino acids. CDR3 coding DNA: TGCGCCAGCAGCCAAACCTACGTGGGCGGGGGGGTATACGAGCAGTACTTC. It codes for CASSQTYVGGGVYEQYF.

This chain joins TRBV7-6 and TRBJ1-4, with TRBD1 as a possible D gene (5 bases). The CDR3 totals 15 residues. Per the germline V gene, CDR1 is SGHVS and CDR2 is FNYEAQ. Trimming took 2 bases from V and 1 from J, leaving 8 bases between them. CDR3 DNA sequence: TGTGCCAGCAGCTTACAGGGAGGAACTAATGAAAAACTGTTTTTT. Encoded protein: CASSLQGGTNEKLFF.

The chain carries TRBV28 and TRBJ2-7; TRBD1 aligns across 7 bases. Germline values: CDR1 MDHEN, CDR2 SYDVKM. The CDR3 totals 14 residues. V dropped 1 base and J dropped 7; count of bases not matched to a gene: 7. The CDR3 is CASSLSRGLREQYF. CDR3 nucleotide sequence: TGTGCCAGCAGTTTATCGAGGGGGCTTCGGGAGCAGTACTTC.

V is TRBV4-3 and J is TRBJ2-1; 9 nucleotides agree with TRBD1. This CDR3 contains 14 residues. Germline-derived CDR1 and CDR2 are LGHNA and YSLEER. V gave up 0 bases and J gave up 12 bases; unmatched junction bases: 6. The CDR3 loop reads CASSQDPGQGLQFF. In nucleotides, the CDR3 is TGCGCCAGCAGCCAAGACCCGGGACAGGGCTTGCAGTTCTTC.